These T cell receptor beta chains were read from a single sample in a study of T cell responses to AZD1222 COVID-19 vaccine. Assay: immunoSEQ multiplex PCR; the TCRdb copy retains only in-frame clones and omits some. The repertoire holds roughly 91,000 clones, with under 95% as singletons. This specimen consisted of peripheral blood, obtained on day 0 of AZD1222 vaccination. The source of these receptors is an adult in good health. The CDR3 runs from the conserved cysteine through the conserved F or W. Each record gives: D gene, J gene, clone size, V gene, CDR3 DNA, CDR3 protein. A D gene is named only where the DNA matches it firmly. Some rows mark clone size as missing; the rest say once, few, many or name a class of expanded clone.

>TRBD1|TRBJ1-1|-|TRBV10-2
TGCGCCGGAGGGACAGCGAACACTGAAGCTTTCTTT
CAGGTANTEAFF
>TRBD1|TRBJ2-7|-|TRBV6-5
TGTGCCAGCAGCCGCGGACAGGGCATCTACGAGCAGTACTTC
CASSRGQGIYEQYF
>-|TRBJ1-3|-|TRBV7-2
TGTGCCAGCAGCCTAAACAGGGCTTTCTCTGGAAACACCATATATTTT
CASSLNRAFSGNTIYF
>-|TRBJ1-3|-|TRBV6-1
TGTGCCAGCAGTGAACTGACGACTGGAAACACCATATATTTT
CASSELTTGNTIYF
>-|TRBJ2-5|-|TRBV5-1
TGCGCCAGCAGCTTGGGGACGGGGTTGGAGACCCAGTACTTC
CASSLGTGLETQYF
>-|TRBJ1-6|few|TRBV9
TGTGCCAGCAGCGTAGCTGGGGGGTCGGGATCACCCCTCCACTTT
CASSVAGGSGSPLHF
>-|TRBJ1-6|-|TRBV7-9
TGTGCCAGCAGCTTAGAGAATTCACCCCTCCACTTT
CASSLENSPLHF
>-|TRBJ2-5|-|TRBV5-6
TGTGCCAGCAGCGTGGACTGGGAAGAGACCCAGTACTTC
CASSVDWEETQYF
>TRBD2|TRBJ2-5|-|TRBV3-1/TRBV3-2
TGTGCCAGCAGCCAATCAAGCTTAGCGGGGGAAAACTGGGAGACCCAGTACTTC
CASSQSSLAGENWETQYF
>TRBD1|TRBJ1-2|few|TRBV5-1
TGCGCCAGCAGCTTACGACAGGGTGTCTATGGCTACACCTTC
CASSLRQGVYGYTF
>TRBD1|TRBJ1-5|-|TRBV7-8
TGTGCCAGCAGCCGTACAGGGGGTCAGCCCCAGCATTTT
CASSRTGGQPQHF
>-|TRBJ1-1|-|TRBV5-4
TGTGCCAGCAGCTTAGGGTCCATGAACACTGAAGCTTTCTTT
CASSLGSMNTEAFF
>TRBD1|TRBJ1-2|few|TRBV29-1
TGCAGCGCAGGGACAGCCTATGGCTACACCTTC
CSAGTAYGYTF
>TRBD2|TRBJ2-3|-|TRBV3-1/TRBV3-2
TGTGCCAGCAGCCGGTACCGGACTAGCGGGGGGATTAGCACAGATACGCAGTATTTT
CASSRYRTSGGISTDTQYF
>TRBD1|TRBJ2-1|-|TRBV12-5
TGTGCTAGTGGACCTTTACAGGGGTTCTTACGTGAGCAGTTCTTC
CASGPLQGFLREQFF
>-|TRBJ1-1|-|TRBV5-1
TGCGCCAGCAGCTCCCGGGGGGGCACTGACACTGAAGCTTTCTTT
CASSSRGGTDTEAFF
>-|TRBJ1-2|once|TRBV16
TGTGCCAGCAGCCGGCATAACTATGGCTACACCTTC
CASSRHNYGYTF
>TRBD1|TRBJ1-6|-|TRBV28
TGTGCCAGCAGTCCTCCGACAGGGGGTAATTCACCCCTCCACTTT
CASSPPTGGNSPLHF
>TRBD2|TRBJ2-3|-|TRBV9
TGTGCCAGCAGCGTAGCTAGCGGGAACACAGATACGCAGTATTTT
CASSVASGNTDTQYF
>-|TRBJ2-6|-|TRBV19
TGTGCCACTCGAGGTAGGGCAGGAGATGGAACTGGGGCCAACGTCCTGACTTTC
CATRGRAGDGTGANVLTF
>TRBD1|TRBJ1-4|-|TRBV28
TGTGCCAGCAGTAAGGACAGGAAGAATGAAAAACTGTTTTTT
CASSKDRKNEKLFF
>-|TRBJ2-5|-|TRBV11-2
TGTGCCAGCAGCTTAGGCAGGTCGGAGACCCAGTACTTC
CASSLGRSETQYF
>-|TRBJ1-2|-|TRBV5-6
TGTGCCAGCAGCTTGCCCGTCGGGGGCGATGGTGGCTACACCTTC
CASSLPVGGDGGYTF
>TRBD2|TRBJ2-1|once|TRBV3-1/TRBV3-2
TGTGCCAGCAGCCCGCTCGGGGCACTAGCGGGAGGCAATGAGCAGTTCTTC
CASSPLGALAGGNEQFF
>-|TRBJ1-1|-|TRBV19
TGTGCCAGTAGTATTACGTGGAGGTCGTTGAACACTGAAGCTTTCTTT
CASSITWRSLNTEAFF
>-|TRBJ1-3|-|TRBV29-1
TGCAGCGTTTCCCATCATCCGGTAGCCCACTCTGGAAACACCATATATTTT
CSVSHHPVAHSGNTIYF
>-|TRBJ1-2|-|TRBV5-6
TGTGCCAGCAGCTCCGGGACACGGCCCTCTAACTATGGCTACACCTTC
CASSSGTRPSNYGYTF
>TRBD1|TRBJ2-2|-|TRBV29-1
TGCAGCGTTGAAGATCTGGACAGGGCGAACACCGGGGAGCTGTTTTTT
CSVEDLDRANTGELFF
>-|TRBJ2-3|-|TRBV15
TGTGCCACCAGCACGGGGGACTCCAGCACAGATACGCAGTATTTT
CATSTGDSSTDTQYF
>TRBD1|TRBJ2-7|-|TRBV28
TGTGCCAGCAGATCGGGACAGTCCTACGAGCAGTACTTC
CASRSGQSYEQYF
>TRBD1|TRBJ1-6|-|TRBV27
TGTGCCAGCAGTCCGTGGGACAGGGGTGGCTCACCCCTCCACTTT
CASSPWDRGGSPLHF
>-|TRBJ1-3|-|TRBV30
TGTGCCTGGAGGGGCTCTGGAAACACCATATATTTT
CAWRGSGNTIYF
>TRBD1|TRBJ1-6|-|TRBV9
TGTGCCAGCAGGAATTCGGACAGGGATAATTCACCCCTCCACTTT
CASRNSDRDNSPLHF
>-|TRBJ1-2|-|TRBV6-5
TGTGCCAGCATCTTGGGTTTGAATGGCTACACCTTC
CASILGLNGYTF
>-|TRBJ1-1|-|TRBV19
TGTGCCAGTAGTGCGGGAATTGGGGTCACTGAAGCTTTCTTT
CASSAGIGVTEAFF
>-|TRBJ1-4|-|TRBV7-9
TGTGCCAGCAGCTTAAGCACAGGCGGAGATGAAAAACTGTTTTTT
CASSLSTGGDEKLFF
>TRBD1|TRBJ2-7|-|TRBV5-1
TGCGCCAGCAGCCCGCCGGGGACAGGGGGCAACTACGAGCAGTACTTC
CASSPPGTGGNYEQYF
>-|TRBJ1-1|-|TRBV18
TGTGCCAGCTCACCCACCCCAAGGGACACTGAAGCTTTCTTT
CASSPTPRDTEAFF
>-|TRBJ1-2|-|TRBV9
TGTGCCAGCAGCTGGGGGGAGGGCGGTGGCTACACCTTC
CASSWGEGGGYTF
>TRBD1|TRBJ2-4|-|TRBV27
TGTGCCAGCAGTTTATCTATAGGCAGGGGGCAAGACATTCAGTACTTC
CASSLSIGRGQDIQYF
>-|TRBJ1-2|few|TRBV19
TGTGCCAGTAGTATACAGGGTAACTATGGCTACACCTTC
CASSIQGNYGYTF
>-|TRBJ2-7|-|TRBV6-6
TGTGCCAGCAGTTACGAAGGGGGTGTTAACGAGCAGTACTTC
CASSYEGGVNEQYF
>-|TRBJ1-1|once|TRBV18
TGTGCCAGCTCACCACCAGGGGTACACACTGAAGCTTTCTTT
CASSPPGVHTEAFF
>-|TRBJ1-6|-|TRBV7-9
TGTGCCAGCAGCTCCACAGGGCAGGGATCACCCCTCCACTTT
CASSSTGQGSPLHF
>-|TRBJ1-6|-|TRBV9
TGTGCCAGCAGCGTAGGAGTAGCACCCCTCCACTTT
CASSVGVAPLHF